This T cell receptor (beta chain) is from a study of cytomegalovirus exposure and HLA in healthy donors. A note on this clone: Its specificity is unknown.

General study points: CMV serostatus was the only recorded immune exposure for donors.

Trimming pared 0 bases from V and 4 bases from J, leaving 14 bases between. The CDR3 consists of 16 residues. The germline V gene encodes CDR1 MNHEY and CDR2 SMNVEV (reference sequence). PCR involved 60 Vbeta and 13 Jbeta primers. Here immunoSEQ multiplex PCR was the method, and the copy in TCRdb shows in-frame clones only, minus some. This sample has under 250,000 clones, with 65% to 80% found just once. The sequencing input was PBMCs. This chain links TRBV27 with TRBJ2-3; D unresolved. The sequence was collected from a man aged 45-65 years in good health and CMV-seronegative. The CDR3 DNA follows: TGTGCCAGCAGTTTATCCTCCAACCCTCGCGCAGATACGCAGTATTTT. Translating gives CASSLSSNPRADTQYF.